These T cell receptor beta chains were read from a single sample in a study of blood T cell repertoires in COVID-19. Assay used: immunoSEQ multiplex PCR; TCRdb lists only in-frame clones, some missing. Of tens of thousands of clones in the sample, about 72% were seen once. The sequencing input was peripheral blood. The receptors were sampled from a woman of 80 years or more with acute or convalescent COVID-19. CDR3s include the opening cysteine and the closing phenylalanine or tryptophan. A D gene is named only where the DNA matches it firmly. A clone size is listed for some rows: how often the clone was seen (once, few, many), or a class if it is expanded.

CATGEGFNYGYTF	TGTGCCACTGGGGAGGGGTTCAACTATGGCTACACCTTC	NA	NA	TRBV28	TRBJ1-2
CASSRVNADTEAFF	TGCGCCAGCAGCAGGGTCAATGCGGACACTGAAGCTTTCTTT	few	NA	TRBV10-2	TRBJ1-1
CASSLVPRENIQYF	TGTGCCAGCAGCTTAGTCCCCAGGGAAAACATTCAGTACTTC	NA	NA	TRBV7-2	TRBJ2-4
CASSVGTSGYNEQFF	TGTGCCAGCAGCGTGGGGACTAGCGGTTACAATGAGCAGTTCTTC	NA	TRBD2	TRBV9	TRBJ2-1
CASSTTGWDTEAFF	TGCGCCAGCAGCACAACAGGGTGGGACACTGAAGCTTTCTTT	few	NA	TRBV5-1	TRBJ1-1
CATSQGFTDTQYF	TGTGCCACCAGTCAGGGTTTCACAGATACGCAGTATTTT	NA	NA	TRBV15	TRBJ2-3
CASSKAFGTSVIDKPYEQYF	TGTGCCAGCAGCAAAGCGTTCGGGACTAGTGTCATCGACAAACCCTACGAGCAGTACTTC	NA	NA	TRBV21-1	TRBJ2-7
CSVRTTGEYEQYF	TGCAGCGTGAGGACTACAGGGGAGTACGAGCAGTACTTC	NA	NA	TRBV29-1	TRBJ2-7
CSVWITRTSGGLPQETQYF	TGCAGCGTCTGGATTACCCGGACTAGCGGGGGCCTCCCACAAGAGACCCAGTACTTC	NA	TRBD2	TRBV29-1	TRBJ2-5
CASSSGQDLNTIYF	TGTGCCAGCAGTTCGGGACAGGACCTAAACACCATATATTTT	NA	TRBD1	TRBV27	TRBJ1-3
CASSYSSPRDEQYF	TGTGCCAGCAGTTACTCGAGCCCTCGGGACGAGCAGTACTTC	NA	NA	TRBV6-2/TRBV6-3	TRBJ2-7
CASSELYRVGFF	TGTGCCAGCAGTGAACTCTACAGGGTCGGATTCTTT	NA	NA	TRBV6-1	TRBJ1-1
CASSEGFRGSNQPQHF	TGCGCCAGCAGTGAGGGGTTCAGGGGCAGCAATCAGCCCCAGCATTTT	few	NA	TRBV10-2	TRBJ1-5
CAAQAGGWESEQFF	TGTGCCGCCCAAGCGGGGGGGTGGGAGAGTGAGCAGTTCTTC	NA	TRBD2	TRBV19	TRBJ2-1
CASSIRGQETQYF	TGTGCCAGTAGTATACGGGGACAAGAGACCCAGTACTTC	NA	NA	TRBV19	TRBJ2-5
CAWMQRGVGLNSPLHF	TGTGCCTGGATGCAGCGGGGTGTAGGGCTTAATTCACCCCTCCACTTT	NA	NA	TRBV30	TRBJ1-6
CASSSGLAFTDTQYF	TGCGCCAGCAGCTCGGGACTAGCCTTCACAGATACGCAGTATTTT	once	TRBD2	TRBV5-1	TRBJ2-3
CASTPYGGENTEAFF	TGTGCCAGTACCCCTTATGGCGGAGAGAACACTGAAGCTTTCTTT	NA	NA	TRBV19	TRBJ1-1
CASSLEGVSAGEQYF	TGTGCCAGCAGCTTAGAGGGTGTTAGCGCAGGCGAGCAGTACTTC	NA	NA	TRBV7-6	TRBJ2-7
CASRYAAEKLFF	TGTGCCAGCAGATACGCGGCGGAAAAACTGTTTTTT	NA	NA	TRBV28	TRBJ1-4
CASSYPDTEAFF	TGTGCCAGCAGTTACCCAGACACTGAAGCTTTCTTT	NA	NA	TRBV6-2/TRBV6-3	TRBJ1-1
CSVVSSSYNEQFF	TGCAGCGTTGTTTCCAGCTCCTACAATGAGCAGTTCTTC	NA	NA	TRBV29-1	TRBJ2-1
CASSQVLKGRTNEKLFF	TGCGCCAGCAGCCAAGTGTTAAAAGGGAGAACTAATGAAAAACTGTTTTTT	NA	NA	TRBV4-3	TRBJ1-4
CASSLGTSGGTDTQYF	TGTGCCAGCAGTCTAGGGACTAGCGGGGGGACAGATACGCAGTATTTT	NA	TRBD2	TRBV6-6	TRBJ2-3
CASSLEGRPGDEQFF	TGTGCCAGCAGTTTAGAGGGGCGCCCAGGGGATGAGCAGTTCTTC	NA	NA	TRBV28	TRBJ2-1
CASSSGRNTEAFF	TGTGCCAGCAGCTCCGGTCGGAACACTGAAGCTTTCTTT	NA	NA	TRBV7-9	TRBJ1-1
CASSQDSGGAAEVSPLHF	TGCGCCAGCAGCCAAGATTCGGGAGGGGCCGCTGAAGTTTCACCCCTCCACTTT	NA	NA	TRBV4-3	TRBJ1-6
CASSIDPDRVGAFF	TGTGCCAGTAGTATAGATCCCGACAGGGTTGGGGCTTTCTTT	NA	TRBD1	TRBV19	TRBJ1-1